The entry below describes one T cell receptor (beta chain). This entry is derived from a study of cytomegalovirus exposure and HLA in healthy donors. The CDR3 length is 15 residues. V gave up 5 bases and J gave up 2 bases; unmatched junction bases: 6. CDR1 LNHDA and CDR2 SQIVND come from the germline V gene (reference sequence). The PCR employed 60 Vbeta primers together with 13 Jbeta primers. Data came from immunoSEQ multiplex PCR; TCRdb stores just in-frame clones and leaves some out. The sample has tens of thousands of clones. This chain joins TRBV19 and TRBJ2-1; 7 nucleotides align to TRBD1. Sequencing was performed on PBMCs. The sequence derives from a woman in her twenties or thirties in good health and CMV-seronegative. CDR3 amino acids: CASSPYTGAYNEQFF. The CDR3 nucleotides are TGTGCCAGTAGTCCCTATACAGGGGCCTACAATGAGCAGTTCTTC.